This T cell receptor (beta chain) was recorded in a study of blood T cell repertoires in COVID-19 (TCRdb year 2020). General notes on the study: Collaborator samples came from the United States, Italy and Spain and covered acute and convalescent phases of COVID-19. The prospective study material was composed of cDNA or gDNA derived from T cells, B-cell-depleted T cells, or PBMCs. The dataset comprised deeply sampled blood TCRbeta repertoires from subjects exposed to, actively infected with, or recovered from COVID-19. The repertoires were made available in a free public database intended to serve as a resource for research on the immune response to SARS-CoV-2. Samples came from the ongoing ImmuneRACE study (first 160 participants) plus 1,254 subjects from 6 global collaborators. A de-identified subject ID, COVID-19 status, age in years and sex were almost always included in the sample metadata. Where available, HLA class I and class II types were taken from metadata supplied by the sample provider and were not determined by assay-based typing.

Notes on this clone: Its antigen remains undetermined. No base qualities exist here, and no much larger clone lies one base off it.

V sheds 6 bases and J sheds 3 bases, leaving 18 bases between their ends. Per the germline V gene (reference sequence), MNHEY is the CDR1 and SMNVEV is the CDR2. The CDR3 numbers 16 residues from cysteine through phenylalanine. Left in the record is the CDR3 DNA by itself, 48 bases read in frame from the first base. TCRbeta CDR3 regions were amplified from genomic DNA by means of the immunoSEQ Assay, a bias-controlled multiplex PCR. Per the source publication's procedure: Within the assay, amplification of reference gene primers was used to estimate how many nucleated cells each sample contained. Sequence reads were collapsed and filtered to measure the absolute abundance of every unique TCRbeta CDR3 rearrangement. For each sample, productive Simpson clonality was calculated as the square root of Simpson's diversity index over productive rearrangements. Here the immuneACCESS table is served through TCRdb, limited to in-frame sequences with V and J called. Missing clones are a known gap in these copies; in checked studies unresolved V genes cover under half, and the rest lacks a known reason. D and trimming come from the DNA, and the V and J calls and clone size come from that table. Within this sample are approximately 450,000 clones, with around 91% of them counted one time only. The ten largest clones capture around 1.1% of the sample.

Results and caveats for the whole study, not just this receptor: How much clinical and demographic metadata was included differed by source and by participant, and the metadata was provided uncurated.

Participants in the prospective study were enrolled through a virtual design, were aged 18 to 89 years, and lived in 24 United States geographic areas. Cohort assignment in the prospective study relied on participant-reported clinical history from a screening survey and a study questionnaire. Recovered participants in ImmuneRACE Cohort 3 were defined as having two consecutive negative NP/OP PCR tests, clearance from a healthcare professional, or resolution of symptoms. In the prospective study, mobile phlebotomists collected whole blood, serum and a nasopharyngeal or oropharyngeal swab from each participant. Over a 2-month period, participants in the prospective study had the option of providing additional blood draws and questionnaires. Before DNA extraction, prospective study blood samples were shipped either frozen or at room temperature.

The V and J segments used are TRBV27 and TRBJ1-5, with no reliable assignment of the D segment. The material sequenced was PBMCs or T cells enriched from blood (not recorded which). The TCR sequence derives from a man aged 25-45 years who had recovered from COVID-19. Here is the DNA: TGTGCCAGCAGCCCTGTAGGCCGAGGGCACAATCAGCCCCAGCATTTT. Translated, this is CASSPVGRGHNQPQHF.